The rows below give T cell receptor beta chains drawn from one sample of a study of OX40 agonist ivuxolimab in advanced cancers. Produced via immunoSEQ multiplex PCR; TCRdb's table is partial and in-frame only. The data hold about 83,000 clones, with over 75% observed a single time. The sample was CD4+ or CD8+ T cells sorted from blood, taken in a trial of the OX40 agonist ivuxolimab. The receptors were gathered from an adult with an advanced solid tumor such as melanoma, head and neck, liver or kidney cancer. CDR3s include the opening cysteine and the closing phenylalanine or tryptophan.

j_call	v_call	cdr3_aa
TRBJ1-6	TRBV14	CASSQVSFPVPNSPLHF
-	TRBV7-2	CASSAGAGEYEQYF
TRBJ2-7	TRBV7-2	CASSLLQTWEERGDEQYF
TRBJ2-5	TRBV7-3	CASSSQHLQETQYF
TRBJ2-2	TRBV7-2	CASSPSGGDTGELFF
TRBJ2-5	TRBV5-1	CASTTILSQGETQYF
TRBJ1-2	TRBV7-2	CASSSDTANYGYTF
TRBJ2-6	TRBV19	CASSGTGGANVLTF
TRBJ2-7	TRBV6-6	CASSTGQDSLEQYF
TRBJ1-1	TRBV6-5	CASSTSGGRTEAFF
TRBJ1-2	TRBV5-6	CASSWDGSSYGYTF
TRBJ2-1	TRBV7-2	CATDRGSYNEQFF
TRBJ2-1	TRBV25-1	CASSEFGADEQFF
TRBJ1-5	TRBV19	CASRKGGTGGNQPQHF
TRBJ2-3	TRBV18	CASSPRLGGSTDTQYF
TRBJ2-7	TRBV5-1	CASKPSGGPSSYEQYF
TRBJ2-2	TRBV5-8	CASSLRQENTGELFF
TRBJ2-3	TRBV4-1	CASSQDSPGQGADTQYF
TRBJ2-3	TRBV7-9	CASSLNSGQGTDTQYF
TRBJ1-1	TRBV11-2	CASSAEGARTEAFF
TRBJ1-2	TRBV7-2	CASSQTGGDGYTF
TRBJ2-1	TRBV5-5	CASSLDRESYNEQFF
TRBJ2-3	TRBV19	CASSIGNSDTDTQYF
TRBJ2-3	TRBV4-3	CASSQHRNTDTQYF
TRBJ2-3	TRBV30	CAWDSGLADTQYF
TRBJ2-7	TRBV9	CASSLAGSSYEQYF
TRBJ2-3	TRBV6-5	CASSATSGDTQYF
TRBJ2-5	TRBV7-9	CASSSTGTQETQYF
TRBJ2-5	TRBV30	CAWREAGRVETQYF
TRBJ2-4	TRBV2	CASSEGPEGNIQYF
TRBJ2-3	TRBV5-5	CASSSRGPDTQYF
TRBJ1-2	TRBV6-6	CASSYGQTGDYGYTF
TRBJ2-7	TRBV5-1	CASSLTTGAYYEQYF
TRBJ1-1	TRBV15	CATSRDRAEENTEAFF
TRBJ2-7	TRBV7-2	CASSLGPLRNEQYF
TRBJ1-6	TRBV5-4	CASSLGTSSYNSPLHF
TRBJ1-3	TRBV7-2	CASSLQGYSGNTIYF
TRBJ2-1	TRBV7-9	CASSFPTGGMGEQFF
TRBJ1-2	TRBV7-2	CASRPNTGGAAGGYTF
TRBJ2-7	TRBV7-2	CASSLPRGEQYF
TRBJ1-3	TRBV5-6	CASSYITQSGNTIYF
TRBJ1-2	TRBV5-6	CASSLEGSGYGYTF
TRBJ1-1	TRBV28	CASIEGVNAEAFF
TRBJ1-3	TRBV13	CASSQDSRSGNTIYF
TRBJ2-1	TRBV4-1	CASSQGTPGSGQQFF
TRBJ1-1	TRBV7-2	CASSSGQALLNTEAFF
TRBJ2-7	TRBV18	CASSGLAEGDEQYF
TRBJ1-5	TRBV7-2	CASSPPGSGQPQHF
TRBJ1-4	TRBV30	CAWSGARGEEKLFF
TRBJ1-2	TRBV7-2	CASSFAAGSNYGYTF
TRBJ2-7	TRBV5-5	CASSLRSGGQSYEQYF